Each of the 20 T cell receptor beta chains below was sequenced from the same sample in a study of T cells in localized non-small cell lung cancer. The assay was immunoSEQ multiplex PCR, and TCRdb's table has in-frame clones only and misses some. The table shows just under 20,000 clones, with around 91% occurring only once. Here the sequenced sample was peripheral blood, taken before any cancer treatment. The source of these receptors is a man between 35 and 75 years old with stage I lung adenocarcinoma.

This chain connects TRBV21-1 to TRBJ2-2; the D call in the table, TRBD1, was not verified against the DNA. TRBV21-1 corresponds to a pseudogene. The CDR3 consists of 16 residues. CDR3 sequence: CAKRRYRGRNTGELFF. The DNA for the CDR3 is TGTGCCAAAAGACGCTACAGGGGCAGAAACACCGGGGAGCTGTTTTTT.

The genes are TRBV20-1 and TRBJ1-2; 9 positions match TRBD1. The CDR3 has 11 residues. Per the germline V gene, CDR1 is DFQATT and CDR2 is SNEGSKA (reference sequence). J lost 8 bases, V lost 6 bases, and 4 bases had no gene match. The CDR3 sequence is CSAGTGKGYTF. The CDR3 DNA reads as TGCAGTGCGGGGACAGGGAAAGGCTACACCTTC.

This chain's CDR3 is CAWIPMEDTRGRMNTEAFF. The CDR3 bases are TGTGCCTGGATACCCATGGAAGACACGAGAGGAAGGATGAACACTGAAGCTTTCTTT. The chain recombines TRBV30 with TRBJ1-1; D uncertain. CDR3 length equals 19 residues. Per the germline V gene, CDR1 is GTSNPN and CDR2 is SVGIG (reference sequence). V was shortened by 4 bases and J by 0 bases, with 27 bases between the two germline ends.

The chain uses TRBV11-2 and TRBJ2-3; D possibly matches TRBD1 or TRBD2 (6 bases each). Germline V lookup: CDR1 SGHAT, CDR2 FQNNGV. The CDR3 loop spans 15 amino acids. V gave up 5 bases and J gave up 5 bases, with 17 bases separating them. The CDR3 nucleotides are TGTGCCAGCAGCCCCGTGAGGGGGGAGAGAGATACGCAGTATTTT. Translated, it gives CASSPVRGERDTQYF.

This clone was observed a few times. The J gene is TRBJ1-5, the V gene TRBV19; D gene ambiguous. There are 15 residues in the CDR3. Germline CDR1 and CDR2: LNHDA and SQIVND (reference sequence). Trimming took off 2 bases at V and 0 bases at J, with 8 bases between the two ends. CDR3 amino acids: CASSISSYSNQPQHF. CDR3 coding DNA: TGTGCCAGTAGTATAAGCAGTTATAGCAATCAGCCCCAGCATTTT.

The chain has TRBV5-4 and TRBJ2-7; possibly TRBD1 or TRBD2 for D (6 bases each). V was clipped by 3 bases and J by 1 base, with 14 bases between them. In germline, CDR1 is SGHNT, CDR2 YYREEE (reference sequence). The CDR3 runs 15 residues. This CDR3 reads CASSWRQAGSYEQYF. As DNA, the CDR3 is TGTGCCAGCAGCTGGCGACAGGCGGGGTCCTACGAGCAGTACTTC.

The chain uses TRBV14 and TRBJ1-4; unclear D gene. The CDR3 loop spans 16 amino acids. Germline CDR1 is SGHDN and CDR2 is FVKESK. V was trimmed by 2 bases and J by 8 bases, leaving 18 bases between them. CDR3 amino acids: CASSQTQDASREKLFF. The DNA for the CDR3 is TGTGCCAGCAGCCAAACCCAGGACGCCTCCCGGGAAAAACTGTTTTTT.

This chain connects TRBV15 to TRBJ1-5; tentatively, D is TRBD1 (5 bases). The CDR3 runs to 10 residues. CDR1 and CDR2 from the germline V gene are LNHNV and YYDKDF (reference sequence). V lost 9 bases and J 7 bases, leaving 7 bases between the germline ends. The CDR3 region is CATGEQPQHF. The CDR3 DNA follows: TGTGCCACAGGGGAACAGCCCCAGCATTTT.

The genes are TRBV18 and TRBJ1-1; D not resolved. The CDR3 extends over 13 amino acids. The germline CDR1 and CDR2 sequences are KGHSH and LQKENI. With 0 bases removed from V and 5 bases from J, the gap between germline ends came to 7 bases. CDR3 nucleotides: TGTGCCAGCTCACCACCGGGTGGAACTGAAGCTTTCTTT. It translates to CASSPPGGTEAFF.

J is TRBJ2-1 and V is TRBV4-1, with 10 positions matching TRBD2. Germline CDR1 reads MGHRA; CDR2 reads YSYEKL. V gave up 1 base and J gave up 5 bases; unmatched junction bases: 11. The CDR3 has 18 residues. CDR3 in amino acids: CASSQVPRGAGGNNEQFF. The CDR3 coding sequence is TGCGCCAGCAGCCAAGTCCCTCGGGGAGCGGGGGGGAACAATGAGCAGTTCTTC.

This chain joins TRBV2 and TRBJ2-4; 8 bases map to TRBD2. The CDR3 extends over 17 amino acids. The ends lost 2 bases at V and 2 bases at J; junction bases unmatched: 8. The germline V gene has CDR1 SNHLY and CDR2 FYNNEI. The CDR3, as DNA: TGTGCCAGCAGTGAAACGGACGGGGGGGCTCCCAAAAACATTCAGTACTTC. It is translated as CASSETDGGAPKNIQYF.

This clone was recorded only once. V gene TRBV5-1 combines with J gene TRBJ2-7; possibly TRBD2 for D (6 bases). CDR3 length: 15 amino acids. The V gene lost 2 bases and the J gene lost 5 bases, with 17 bases spanning the gap. The germline V gene has CDR1 SGHRS and CDR2 YFSETQ. CDR3 DNA sequence: TGCGCCAGCAGCTTCCCGGGAGTGTCACCCGACGAGCAGTACTTC. It encodes CASSFPGVSPDEQYF.

V usage is TRBV6-5 and J usage is TRBJ2-2, with D hard to call. Germline assignment: CDR1 MNHEY and CDR2 SVGAGI. Trimming took off 0 bases at V and 5 bases at J, with 4 bases between the two ends. The CDR3 is made up of 13 amino acids. The CDR3 loop is CASSYSPTGELFF. The CDR3 DNA follows: TGTGCCAGCAGTTACTCGCCGACCGGGGAGCTGTTTTTT.

The chain carries TRBV7-3 and TRBJ1-2, with unresolved D. The germline V gene encodes CDR1 SGHTA and CDR2 FQGTGA. There are 15 residues in the CDR3. V dropped 5 bases and J dropped 4 bases, with 17 bases sitting between them. The CDR3 loop is CASSPEYEGGYGYTF. In nucleotides, the CDR3 is TGTGCCAGCAGCCCCGAGTACGAGGGAGGCTATGGCTACACCTTC. Full variable domain (missing parts from reference TRBV7-3 and TRBJ1-2): GAGVSQTPSNKVTEKGKYVELRCDPISGHTALYWYRQSLGQGPEFLIYFQGTGAADDSGLPNDRFFAVRPEGSVSTLKIQRTERGDSAVYLCASSPEYEGGYGYTFGSGTRLTVV.

The chain carries TRBV28 and TRBJ2-3; 7 bases map to TRBD2. This CDR3 spans 13 amino acids. The germline gives CDR1 MDHEN, CDR2 SYDVKM. Unmatched junction bases numbered 2, after V lost 7 bases and J lost 1 base. As DNA, the CDR3 is TGTGCCAGCAAGGCGGGGGGCACAGATACGCAGTATTTT. Protein: CASKAGGTDTQYF.

The gene calls are TRBV27 and TRBJ1-2; 7 nucleotides agree with TRBD1. V was pared by 2 bases and J by 4 bases, with 7 bases of the junction left unmatched. The CDR3 has 15 residues. Germline V CDR1 and CDR2: MNHEY, SMNVEV (reference sequence). DNA for the CDR3: TGTGCCAGCAGTTTAGGGCCACAGGGGAGCTATGGCTACACCTTC. Protein: CASSLGPQGSYGYTF.

The chain carries TRBV11-2 and TRBJ2-1, with 7 bases lining up with TRBD2. Trimming removed 5 bases from V and 4 bases from J; junction bases left unmatched: 14. The CDR3 sequence is 17 residues long. Germline loops: CDR1 SGHAT, CDR2 FQNNGV. CDR3 protein: CASSQGVAGNTYNEQFF. The DNA for the CDR3 is TGTGCCAGCAGCCAAGGGGTAGCGGGCAATACTTACAATGAGCAGTTCTTC.

This chain links TRBV4-1 with TRBJ2-2, with D uncertain. Germline loops: CDR1 MGHRA, CDR2 YSYEKL. This CDR3 contains 12 residues. Trimming cost V 4 bases and J 7 bases, with 7 bases left between them. The CDR3 nucleotides read TGCGCCAGCAGCCCCCTCGACGGGGAGCTGTTTTTT. Encoded protein: CASSPLDGELFF.

To note about this clone: Other DNA sequences from this sample encode an identical CDR3 as well. V gene TRBV6-1 combines with J gene TRBJ1-5; D gene unclear. The CDR3 runs 13 residues. Per the germline V gene, CDR1 is MNHNS and CDR2 is SASEGT. V gave up 0 bases and J gave up 7 bases, with 7 bases separating them. DNA for the CDR3: TGTGCCAGCAGTGAAGCGCTTAGGCAGCCCCAGCATTTT. It translates to CASSEALRQPQHF.

The V gene is TRBV27, the J gene TRBJ1-1; no reliable D call. Germline values: CDR1 MNHEY, CDR2 SMNVEV (reference sequence). V was shortened by 5 bases and J by 1 base, with 20 bases between the two germline ends. The CDR3 extends over 17 amino acids. As DNA, the CDR3 is TGTGCCAGCAGTCCAGGAAGAGAACCGGGCTCGAACACTGAAGCTTTCTTT. Its protein product is CASSPGREPGSNTEAFF.